This TCR beta chain was recorded in a study of blood T cells in healthy people across ages. The V segment lost 4 bases and the J segment 1 base; nucleotides outside the gene matches: 9. The CDR3 runs to 16 residues. Germline lookup yields CDR1 MGHDK and CDR2 SYGVNS. Primers used in a second PCR of about 7 to 12 cycles were a sample-barcoded 5' primer and a J-beta primer mix. Researchers report that a template-switch adaptor with 12 random nucleotides tagged each cDNA molecule. Via MiXCR, TCRdb re-called the 5' RACE reads, giving one row per CDR3 protein. The table includes about 680,000 distinct CDR3 sequences, about half detected once. With respect to this clonotype: Its target is not known.

General study results and limits: Unsorted PBMCs ruled out conclusive naive versus antigen-experienced comparison.

Specimen: blood. This chain connects TRBV25-1 to TRBJ2-7; 8 bases match TRBD2. This receptor was taken from a woman aged 60-70 years in good health. The CDR3 reads CASSATSEVDSYEQYF. The CDR3 DNA reads TGTGCCAGCAGTGCGACTAGCGAGGTCGATTCCTACGAGCAGTACTTC.